One and the same sample provided the 25 T cell receptor beta chains below, sequenced in a study of a mutant IDH1 vaccine in newly diagnosed glioma. Specified time point: week 11, during vaccination. A 20-mer mutant IDH1 peptide at 300 ug was injected subcutaneously with topical imiquimod. Their antigens remain unidentified. Sequenced by immunoSEQ multiplex PCR; TCRdb stores in-frame clones only, minus some. This sample has 25,000 to 40,000 clones, with about 78% found just once. This specimen consisted of PBMCs, obtained from a glioma patient whose treatment included an IDH1 peptide vaccine. The source is a young man with glioma.

The CDR3 DNA follows: TGTGCCAGCAGCTTTCCCCCGGCTAGTATCCGAGGGGAGCTGTTTTTT. The encoded protein is CASSFPPASIRGELFF. The chain joins TRBV7-9 to TRBJ2-2, with D uncertain. Trimming removed 3 bases at V and 8 bases at J, with 19 bases between. CDR3 size: 16 residues. Germline CDR1 and CDR2: SEHNR and FQNEAQ (reference sequence).

The chain recombines TRBV29-1 with TRBJ2-7; D is possibly TRBD1 or TRBD2 (7 bases each). The CDR3 sequence is 15 residues long. Looked up from germline, CDR1 is SQVTM and CDR2 is ANQGSEA. V lost 3 bases and J 1 base, leaving 16 bases between the germline ends. The CDR3 DNA reads TGCAGCGTTGAGTTAGGGACAGCGGGATCCTACGAGCAGTACTTC. Amino acid sequence: CSVELGTAGSYEQYF.

The V and J genes are TRBV5-6 and TRBJ1-2; D unclear. Looked up from germline, CDR1 is SGHDT and CDR2 is YYEEEE. V gave up 0 bases and J gave up 4 bases, with 10 bases separating them. The CDR3 has 14 residues. CDR3 protein: CASSLVTASYGYTF. As DNA, the CDR3 is TGTGCCAGCAGCTTGGTTACAGCCTCCTATGGCTACACCTTC.

The gene calls are TRBV7-9 and TRBJ2-7; D possibly corresponds to TRBD1 (6 bases). V lost 3 bases to trimming and J lost 1 base, with 10 bases between them. The CDR3 covers 14 residues. In germline, CDR1 is SEHNR, CDR2 FQNEAQ (reference sequence). The CDR3 protein is CASSFRDKSYEQYF. CDR3 bases: TGTGCCAGCAGCTTCCGGGACAAGTCCTACGAGCAGTACTTC.

This chain connects TRBV4-1 to TRBJ1-1, with TRBD1 matching 8 bases. J lost 5 bases, V lost 5 bases, and 10 bases had no gene match. CDR3 length: 15 amino acids. Germline values: CDR1 MGHRA, CDR2 YSYEKL. The CDR3 here is CASSYRTGSLTEAFF. The CDR3 region has the DNA TGCGCCAGCAGCTATCGGACAGGGAGTTTGACTGAAGCTTTCTTT.

The chain couples TRBV7-2 to TRBJ1-5; 9 bases are a match to TRBD1. Germline CDR1 and CDR2: SGHTA and FQGNSA. The CDR3 loop spans 15 amino acids. V lost 5 bases to trimming and J lost 1 base; unmatched junction nucleotides: 3. CDR3 in amino acids: CASSPGTGSNQPQHF. The CDR3 region has the DNA TGTGCCAGCAGCCCGGGGACAGGGAGCAATCAGCCCCAGCATTTT. The full variable domain, with the rest looked up from reference TRBV7-2 and TRBJ1-5, is GAGVSQSPSNKVTEKGKDVELRCDPISGHTALYWYRQSLGQGLEFLIYFQGNSAPDKSGLPSDRFSAERTGGSVSTLTIQRTQQEDSAVYLCASSPGTGSNQPQHFGDGTRLSIL.

The rearrangement joins TRBV4-2 to TRBJ2-1; 9 nucleotides agree with TRBD1. J lost 7 bases, V lost 2 bases, and 12 bases had no gene match. The CDR3 runs to 17 residues. Germline V gene data show CDR1 as LGHNA and CDR2 as YNFKEQ. This CDR3 is CASSQTWGTGIRNEQFF. CDR3 DNA sequence: TGTGCCAGCAGCCAAACGTGGGGGACAGGGATCAGAAATGAGCAGTTCTTC.

The V and J genes are TRBV6-5 and TRBJ2-3; 8 positions match TRBD1. Germline CDR1 is MNHEY and CDR2 is SVGAGI. V lost 4 bases, J lost 2 bases, and 8 bases stayed unmatched. The CDR3 is 16 amino acids. CDR3 sequence: CASSWGQGATTDTQYF. CDR3 nucleotides: TGTGCCAGCAGTTGGGGGCAGGGGGCGACCACAGATACGCAGTATTTT.

V gene TRBV30 combines with J gene TRBJ1-2, with D perhaps TRBD1 (5 bases). The V gene's germline CDR1 is GTSNPN and CDR2 SVGIG (reference sequence). The CDR3 totals 14 residues. Trimming shortened V by 1 base and J by 4 bases, and 13 bases separated the two germline ends. CDR3 bases: TGTGCCTGGAGTGGCGACAGTTTAAGCTATGGCTACACCTTC. It yields the protein CAWSGDSLSYGYTF.

This clone has just one count. The chain recombines TRBV7-2 with TRBJ2-3; D is possibly TRBD2 (7 bases). The V gene lost 5 bases and the J gene lost 0 bases, with 15 bases spanning the gap. The CDR3 consists of 16 residues. Per the germline V gene, CDR1 is SGHTA and CDR2 is FQGNSA. In nucleotides, the CDR3 is TGTGCCAGCAGCAGAGGAGGGGGGGGTAGCACAGATACGCAGTATTTT. Protein product: CASSRGGGGSTDTQYF.

This chain joins TRBV5-6 and TRBJ1-4, with D maybe TRBD1 (5 bases). The CDR3 contains 17 residues. V was clipped by 0 bases and J by 2 bases, with 14 bases between them. Germline V gene lookup returns CDR1 SGHDT and CDR2 YYEEEE. The CDR3 region is CASSLAGFGATNEKLFF. The DNA for the CDR3 is TGTGCCAGCAGCTTGGCAGGGTTTGGGGCGACTAATGAAAAACTGTTTTTT.

The V gene is TRBV30, the J gene TRBJ1-5, with 10 bases that match TRBD1. Trimming removed 3 bases from V and 4 bases from J; junction bases left unmatched: 0. This CDR3 has 13 residues. Germline CDR1 GTSNPN, CDR2 SVGIG (reference sequence). The CDR3 spells CAWRGQGNQPQHF. The CDR3 nucleotides read TGTGCCTGGAGGGGACAGGGGAATCAGCCCCAGCATTTT.

V is TRBV11-2 and J is TRBJ1-2; no reliable D call. The CDR3 covers 13 residues. V lost 3 bases, J lost 5 bases, and 10 bases lay in between. Germline V gene lookup returns CDR1 SGHAT and CDR2 FQNNGV. This CDR3 reads CASSFPVSYGYTF. CDR3 DNA sequence: TGTGCCAGCAGCTTCCCCGTATCGTATGGCTACACCTTC.

The V and J genes are TRBV5-4 and TRBJ1-2; 10 bases fit TRBD1. After removal of 4 bases from V and 4 bases from J, the junction contained 10 bases not matched to a gene. Per the germline V gene, CDR1 is SGHNT and CDR2 is YYREEE (reference sequence). This CDR3 spans 16 amino acids. CDR3 DNA sequence: TGTGCCAGCAGCCTTGGGACAGGGGAAACTATCTATGGCTACACCTTC. Protein: CASSLGTGETIYGYTF.

The rearrangement links TRBV4-3 to TRBJ1-5; D remains unclear. The V end lost 0 bases, the J end lost 0 bases, and 12 bases lay between the germline ends. The V gene's germline CDR1 is LGHNA and CDR2 YSLEER. This CDR3 is 17 amino acids long. The CDR3 here is CASSQDLASHSNQPQHF. The CDR3 DNA is TGCGCCAGCAGCCAAGATTTAGCCAGTCATAGCAATCAGCCCCAGCATTTT.

This clone was recorded once. The genes are TRBV5-1 and TRBJ1-1; no firm D call. The CDR3 has 14 residues. CDR1 and CDR2 from the germline V gene are SGHRS and YFSETQ. V lost 0 bases and J 1 base, leaving 7 bases between the germline ends. The CDR3 DNA sequence: TGCGCCAGCAGCTTGGCGTCGGGGAACACTGAAGCTTTCTTT. This codes for CASSLASGNTEAFF.

The genes are TRBV7-6 and TRBJ1-5; a possible D gene is TRBD1 (6 bases). This CDR3 is 15 amino acids long. The V and J ends lost 5 bases and 7 bases respectively, with 18 bases between them. CDR1 is SGHVS and CDR2 is FNYEAQ in the germline V gene. In DNA, the CDR3 is TGTGCCAGCAGCCTGGGGCAGGGGATCGGGCAGCCCCAGCATTTT. This translates into CASSLGQGIGQPQHF.

In DNA, the CDR3 is TGTGCCAGCAGCTTAGTCGGAGGGGGTGATACTGAAGCTTTCTTT. Protein: CASSLVGGGDTEAFF. The chain combines TRBV13 with TRBJ1-1, with D possibly matching TRBD1 (6 bases). V was cut by 1 base and J by 5 bases, with 14 bases left in between. CDR3 length: 15 amino acids. Germline lookup yields CDR1 PRHDT and CDR2 FYEKMQ (reference sequence).

The V and J genes are TRBV20-1 and TRBJ1-1, with D hard to call. Germline V gives CDR1 DFQATT, CDR2 SNEGSKA (reference sequence). V gave up 6 bases and J gave up 5 bases, with 10 bases separating them. The CDR3 runs to 11 residues. The CDR3 DNA follows: TGCAGTGCGTCTCGGGAAACTGAAGCTTTCTTT. It yields the protein CSASRETEAFF.

CDR3 in amino acids: CASRHRVNTGELFF. As DNA, the CDR3 is TGTGCCAGTAGACACAGGGTGAACACCGGGGAGCTGTTTTTT. V is TRBV19 and J is TRBJ2-2, with a possible D match to TRBD1 (6 bases). The germline CDR1 and CDR2 sequences are LNHDA and SQIVND (reference sequence). V lost 6 bases to trimming and J lost 1 base, with 9 bases between them. CDR3 length: 14 residues. The full variable domain, in which reference TRBV19 and TRBJ2-2 provide the parts outside the CDR3, is DGGITQSPKYLFRKEGQNVTLSCEQNLNHDAMYWYRQDPGQGLRLIYYSQIVNDFQKGDIAEGYSVSREKKESFPLTVTSAQKNPTAFYLCASRHRVNTGELFFGEGSRLTVL.

The chain joins TRBV30 to TRBJ1-1, with 11 nucleotides matching TRBD1. The CDR3 runs 16 residues. Germline CDR1 GTSNPN, CDR2 SVGIG (reference sequence). The junction had 8 bases not matched to a gene; V was cut back by 1 base and J by 4 bases. CDR3 protein: CAWSGTGGRRFTEAFF. Here the CDR3 DNA reads TGTGCCTGGAGTGGGACAGGGGGCCGTAGATTCACTGAAGCTTTCTTT.

The table lists this clone with a count of one. The V call is TRBV5-5, the J call TRBJ2-3; 12 nucleotides align to TRBD2. The germline CDR1 and CDR2 sequences are SGHKS and YYEKEE (reference sequence). The CDR3 loop spans 16 amino acids. The ends lost 4 bases at V and 0 bases at J; junction bases unmatched: 3. CDR3 sequence (DNA): TGTGCCAGCAGCCCCGGACTAGCGGGAAGCACAGATACGCAGTATTTT. It translates to CASSPGLAGSTDTQYF.

The chain combines TRBV27 with TRBJ2-5; 7 nucleotides align to TRBD2. CDR1 is MNHEY and CDR2 is SMNVEV in the germline V gene (reference sequence). V shed 1 base, J shed 10 bases, and the junction held 9 bases outside the gene matches. This CDR3 is 14 amino acids long. CDR3: CASSLLAGDIGQYF. In DNA, the CDR3 is TGTGCCAGCAGTTTATTGGCGGGAGATATCGGCCAGTACTTC.

The V and J genes are TRBV6-5 and TRBJ2-2, with TRBD2 identical over 8 bases. CDR3 length: 15 amino acids. Germline CDR1 MNHEY, CDR2 SVGAGI. Trimming cost V 6 bases and J 8 bases; bases outside gene matches: 11. The CDR3 is CASSPGTRRVGELFF. CDR3 DNA sequence: TGTGCCAGCAGCCCCGGGACTAGGCGAGTTGGGGAGCTGTTTTTT.

The sample holds a few counts of this clone. This chain joins TRBV30 and TRBJ1-4; D uncertain. The CDR3 runs 15 residues. The V end lost 1 base, the J end lost 0 bases, and 9 bases lay between the germline ends. The V gene's germline CDR1 is GTSNPN and CDR2 SVGIG (reference sequence). The CDR3 bases are TGTGCCTGGAGTGGAGCGGGAGCAACTAATGAAAAACTGTTTTTT. It specifies CAWSGAGATNEKLFF.